Listed below are T cell receptor beta chains from one sample, sequenced in a study of cytomegalovirus exposure and HLA in healthy donors. Some clones are missing from TCRdb's copy, which holds only in-frame ones; the method was immunoSEQ multiplex PCR. The sample shows around 92,000 clones, about four fifths of them seen only once. Material for sequencing was PBMCs. Receptors were obtained from a female donor in good health and CMV-seropositive. Each CDR3 is given with its conserved first and last residue. A D gene is named only where the DNA matches it firmly. A clone size is listed for some rows: how often the clone was seen (once, few, many), or a class if it is expanded.

clone_size d_call j_call v_call cdr3_aa cdr3_nt
NA TRBD2 TRBJ2-1 TRBV19 CASSRAGGEQFF TGTGCCAGTAGCAGAGCGGGAGGTGAGCAGTTCTTC
few NA TRBJ2-1 TRBV18 CASSPAPSEQFF TGTGCCAGCTCACCCGCGCCCTCGGAGCAGTTCTTC
NA TRBD2 TRBJ2-6 TRBV4-3 CASSQDLPGGGSSGANVLTF TGCGCCAGCAGCCAAGATCTTCCGGGAGGGGGGTCCTCTGGGGCCAACGTCCTGACTTTC
NA NA TRBJ2-3 TRBV25-1 CASSVQGSDTQYF TGTGCCAGCAGTGTTCAGGGTTCAGATACGCAGTATTTT
NA NA TRBJ2-7 TRBV30 CAWNPGAGGYEQYF TGTGCCTGGAATCCCGGGGCCGGGGGATACGAGCAGTACTTC
NA TRBD1 TRBJ2-7 TRBV6-1 CASSWDRGYEQYF TGTGCCAGCAGTTGGGACAGGGGCTACGAGCAGTACTTC
NA NA TRBJ1-2 TRBV28 CASSTPGVPYGYTF TGTGCCAGCAGTACACCAGGGGTCCCCTATGGCTACACCTTC
few NA TRBJ1-1 TRBV7-8 CASSLISGGTTEAFF TGTGCCAGCAGCCTTATTTCGGGGGGGACCACTGAAGCTTTCTTT
NA NA TRBJ1-5 TRBV19 CASSKDRSQPQHF TGTGCCAGTAGTAAAGACAGGTCTCAGCCCCAGCATTTT
NA TRBD1 TRBJ2-7 TRBV6-5 CASKGQGWYEQYF TGTGCCAGCAAAGGACAGGGGTGGTACGAGCAGTACTTC
NA NA TRBJ1-1 TRBV9 CASSSEGGGTEAFF TGTGCCAGCAGCTCCGAGGGGGGAGGGACTGAAGCTTTCTTT
few NA TRBJ2-6 TRBV18 CASSLQGPGANVLTF TGTGCCAGCTCACTCCAGGGTCCTGGGGCCAACGTCCTGACTTTC
once TRBD2 TRBJ2-5 TRBV19 CASRQRGLQETQYF TGTGCCAGTAGACAGCGGGGCCTCCAAGAGACCCAGTACTTC
NA NA TRBJ2-3 TRBV7-3 CASSSNTDTQYF TGTGCCAGCAGCTCAAACACAGATACGCAGTATTTT
NA TRBD1 TRBJ2-7 TRBV28 CASTVGYRGYEQYF TGTGCCAGCACTGTAGGCTACAGGGGGTACGAGCAGTACTTC
NA TRBD1 TRBJ1-3 TRBV10-3 CAITGDRGQGNTIYF TGTGCCATCACCGGGGACAGGGGACAAGGAAACACCATATATTTT
NA NA TRBJ1-1 TRBV4-1 CASSQDRANAEAFF TGCGCCAGCAGCCAAGACAGGGCGAACGCTGAAGCTTTCTTT
NA TRBD2 TRBJ2-1 TRBV5-1 CASSPLTSGGGNEQFF TGCGCCAGCAGCCCACTGACTAGCGGGGGTGGAAATGAGCAGTTCTTC
NA NA TRBJ2-6 TRBV5-1 CASSQQGLSLSGANVLTF TGCGCCAGCAGCCAACAGGGTCTCTCTCTCTCTGGGGCCAACGTCCTGACTTTC
NA NA TRBJ1-3 TRBV5-6 CASSPGEENTIYF TGTGCCAGCAGCCCCGGGGAAGAAAACACCATATATTTT
once TRBD2 TRBJ2-1 TRBV5-4 CASSKGLAVSYNEQFF TGTGCCAGCAGCAAGGGACTAGCGGTCTCCTACAATGAGCAGTTCTTC
NA NA TRBJ1-2 TRBV7-2 CASKLDSEYGYTF TGTGCCAGCAAGTTGGACAGCGAGTATGGCTACACCTTC
NA TRBD2 TRBJ2-7 TRBV4-2 CASSQGERGAYEQYF TGTGCCAGCAGCCAAGGGGAGCGGGGGGCCTACGAGCAGTACTTC
once TRBD1 TRBJ2-7 TRBV5-6 CASSSGQGAYEQYF TGTGCCAGCAGCTCGGGACAGGGGGCTTACGAGCAGTACTTC
NA TRBD2 TRBJ2-2 TRBV6-5 CAVSPGGRYGGELFF TGTGCCGTATCCCCGGGCGGGAGGTACGGCGGGGAGCTGTTTTTT
once TRBD2 TRBJ2-2 TRBV5-4 CASSEQLRLAGGTGELFF TGTGCCAGCAGCGAACAACTCAGACTAGCGGGGGGAACCGGGGAGCTGTTTTTT
NA NA TRBJ2-1 TRBV7-3 CASSPDFNEQFF TGTGCCAGCAGCCCGGACTTCAATGAGCAGTTCTTC
NA NA TRBJ1-2 TRBV5-8 CASSLRRQAYGYTF TGTGCCAGCAGCTTGCGCCGACAGGCTTATGGCTACACCTTC
NA TRBD1 TRBJ1-1 TRBV11-3 CASSLDGGGTEVFF TGTGCCAGCAGCTTAGACGGAGGGGGCACTGAAGTTTTCTTT
NA NA TRBJ2-3 TRBV5-1 CASSLSGQHTQYF TGCGCCAGCAGCTTGAGTGGACAACATACGCAGTATTTT
NA NA TRBJ1-1 TRBV21-1 CASSKRCGGAEAFF TGTGCCAGCAGCAAGCGGTGCGGTGGAGCTGAAGCTTTCTTT
NA TRBD2 TRBJ2-2 TRBV5-4 CASSFWRGGETGELFF TGTGCCAGCAGCTTCTGGCGGGGGGGCGAGACCGGGGAGCTGTTTTTT
NA NA TRBJ2-7 TRBV7-2 CASSLGGGSYEQYF TGTGCCAGCAGCTTAGGAGGCGGTAGCTACGAGCAGTACTTC
NA NA TRBJ1-2 TRBV7-8 CASSPSQGHYGYTF TGTGCCAGCAGCCCGTCACAGGGCCACTATGGCTACACCTTC
few NA TRBJ1-1 TRBV25-1 CASSESGGAFF TGTGCCAGCAGTGAATCGGGGGGAGCTTTCTTT
NA NA TRBJ1-2 TRBV30 CAWSRDRPRGYTF TGTGCCTGGAGTCGAGACAGGCCGAGGGGCTACACCTTC
NA TRBD1 TRBJ1-4 TRBV6-6 CASSWGDRDRGKLFF TGTGCCAGCAGTTGGGGAGACAGGGACAGGGGAAAACTGTTTTTT
NA NA TRBJ2-1 TRBV21-1 CASSKVRSGCYNEQFF TGTGCCAGCAGCAAAGTACGTAGCGGATGCTACAATGAGCAGTTCTTC
NA TRBD2 TRBJ2-7 TRBV28 CASRPTTGGGVHEQYF TGTGCCAGCAGGCCAACGACGGGAGGTGGGGTCCACGAGCAGTACTTC
few NA TRBJ1-5 TRBV6-4 CASRTVGWHQPQHF TGTGCCAGCAGGACGGTGGGCTGGCATCAGCCCCAGCATTTT
NA NA TRBJ1-5 TRBV4-1 CASSQSPGSNQPQHF TGCGCCAGCAGCCAATCCCCGGGGAGCAATCAGCCCCAGCATTTT
NA TRBD1 TRBJ1-5 TRBV2 CASTRGPYQPQHF TGTGCCAGCACCAGGGGGCCATATCAGCCCCAGCATTTT
NA TRBD1 TRBJ2-5 TRBV7-9 CASRAPLSGTDQETQYF TGTGCCAGCAGGGCGCCATTGTCCGGGACAGACCAAGAGACCCAGTACTTC
NA TRBD2 TRBJ2-1 TRBV11-1 CASSSPASGRDNEQFF TGTGCCAGCAGCTCGCCGGCGAGCGGGAGGGACAATGAGCAGTTCTTC
once NA TRBJ2-7 TRBV6-1 CASSFTRDEQYF TGTGCCAGCAGCTTTACGAGGGACGAGCAGTACTTC
NA NA TRBJ1-1 TRBV9 CASSVDGGPNTEAFF TGTGCCAGCAGCGTAGACGGTGGGCCCAACACTGAAGCTTTCTTT
NA NA TRBJ2-3 TRBV4-2 CASSQEVSGTDTQYF TGTGCCAGCAGCCAAGAAGTAAGCGGCACAGATACGCAGTATTTT
NA NA TRBJ1-3 TRBV30 CAWAFDEASFGNTIYF TGTGCCTGGGCCTTCGATGAGGCCAGCTTCGGAAACACCATATATTTT
NA TRBD2 TRBJ2-7 TRBV2 CASSEARGGLYEQYF TGTGCCAGCAGTGAAGCGCGGGGGGGCCTGTACGAGCAGTACTTC
NA TRBD1 TRBJ2-7 TRBV2 CASSYRGSSYEQYF TGTGCCAGCAGTTACAGGGGTTCCTCCTACGAGCAGTACTTC
once TRBD1 TRBJ2-1 TRBV5-1 CASSHPGQGIYNEQFF TGCGCCAGCAGCCATCCGGGACAGGGGATCTACAATGAGCAGTTCTTC
few TRBD2 TRBJ2-3 TRBV7-6 CASSSLAGGPTDTQYF TGTGCCAGCAGCTCATTAGCGGGGGGGCCGACAGATACGCAGTATTTT
NA TRBD2 TRBJ2-5 TRBV29-1 CSVGRAGETQYF TGCAGCGTAGGGAGGGCCGGGGAGACCCAGTACTTC
NA NA TRBJ2-7 TRBV9 CASSSAGEQYF TGTGCCAGCAGCTCCGCGGGGGAGCAGTACTTC
NA NA TRBJ2-1 TRBV28 CASSPVVPNEQFF TGTGCCAGCAGTCCAGTGGTCCCCAATGAGCAGTTCTTC
NA NA TRBJ1-2 TRBV28 CASSLIHGGIIYGYTF TGTGCCAGCAGTTTAATCCATGGGGGCATCATCTATGGCTACACCTTC
NA NA TRBJ1-2 TRBV30 CAWRITGDQYGYTF TGTGCCTGGAGAATTACGGGGGACCAGTATGGCTACACCTTC